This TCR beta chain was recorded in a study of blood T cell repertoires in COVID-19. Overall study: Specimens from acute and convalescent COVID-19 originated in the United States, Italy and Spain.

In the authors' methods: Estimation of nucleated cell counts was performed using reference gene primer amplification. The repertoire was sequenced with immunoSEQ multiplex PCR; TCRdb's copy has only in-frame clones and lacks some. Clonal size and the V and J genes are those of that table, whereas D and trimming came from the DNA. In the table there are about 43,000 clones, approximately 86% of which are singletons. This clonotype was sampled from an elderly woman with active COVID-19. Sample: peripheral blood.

Here the CDR3 reads CASSYSRVTYEQYF. In DNA, the CDR3 is TGTGCCAGCAGTTACTCCAGGGTCACCTACGAGCAGTACTTC. V is TRBV6-6 and J is TRBJ2-7, with D tentatively TRBD1 (5 bases). CDR1 and CDR2 from the germline V gene are MNHNY and SVGAGI (reference sequence). With 0 bases removed from V and 2 bases from J, the gap between germline ends came to 8 bases. The CDR3 loop spans 14 amino acids.